The clone carrying this T cell receptor beta chain turned up a few times. Disease duration under 2 months; hyperthyroidism patients were aged 18 to 65. This specimen belongs to a study of T cells in Graves' hyperthyroidism and ophthalmopathy. RNA transcripts served as the template for amplifying TCR beta CDR3 regions. The HTBI primer set drove a first-round RT-PCR of the TCR CDR3. TCRdb fed the multiplex PCR reads into MiXCR, producing one record per CDR3 protein. Of roughly 840,000 distinct CDR3 sequences listed, about 38% are singletons. Germline CDR1 and CDR2: LNHDA and SQIVND (reference sequence). The CDR3 covers 16 residues. V lost 4 bases, J lost 0 bases, and 15 bases lay in between.

The clonotype originates from a man aged 18 to 29 with Graves' hyperthyroidism. V usage is TRBV19 and J usage is TRBJ1-1; no firm D call. Sequencing was performed on blood. The CDR3 DNA sequence: TGTGCCAGTAGTAGGGCCGCGGTACACATGAACACTGAAGCTTTCTTT. It is translated as CASSRAAVHMNTEAFF.